This TCR beta chain was profiled in a study of blood T cell repertoires in COVID-19. At the level of the study: The United States, Italy and Spain supplied acute and convalescent COVID-19 samples.

In the original analysis: Amplified reference gene primers provided the basis for estimating nucleated cell counts. The data were produced by immunoSEQ multiplex PCR, yet TCRdb's version contains in-frame clones alone and is incomplete. V, J and clone size derive from that table, while D and trimming were established from the DNA sequence. The repertoire consists of 150,000 or so clones, with 80% to 85% occurring once and the leading ten covering roughly 8%. The CDR3 has 15 amino acids. Between the trimmed V and J ends, which lost 0 bases and 0 bases, there was a span of 7 bases. Germline V gene lookup returns CDR1 SGHDT and CDR2 YYEEEE. Participants, about 18 to 100 years old, spanned approximately 26 US areas. Among Cohort 3 donors, those recovered had two negative PCRs, clearance, or symptom resolution.

This clonotype was obtained from a woman aged 50 to 65 who had recovered from COVID-19. Material: PBMCs or T cells enriched from blood (not recorded which). This rearrangement joins TRBV5-6 to TRBJ1-3; D may be TRBD1 (6 bases). CDR3 DNA: TGTGCCAGCAGCTTGGGACAGGTCTCTGGAAACACCATATATTTT. It encodes CASSLGQVSGNTIYF. Drawing the rest from reference TRBV5-6 and TRBJ1-3, the complete variable domain is DAGVTQSPTHLIKTRGQQVTLRCSPKSGHDTVSWYQQALGQGPQFIFQYYEEEERQRGNFPDRFSGHQFPNYSSELNVNALLLGDSALYLCASSLGQVSGNTIYFGEGSWLTVV.